This T cell receptor (beta chain) was captured by sequencing in a study of blood T cell repertoires in COVID-19. Across the whole study: Whether acute or convalescent, the COVID-19 samples came from the United States, Italy and Spain.

The method was immunoSEQ multiplex PCR; TCRdb's version includes in-frame clones alone and lacks a portion of them. The sample contains fewer than 200,000 clones, roughly 90% of which appear only once. Trimming removed 1 base from V and 4 bases from J, with 7 bases in between. Germline V gene sequence: CDR1 SGHAT, CDR2 FQNNGV. This CDR3 has 14 amino acids. A Seattle source enrolled patients during active infection and followed them longitudinally. This TCR was recovered from a man younger than 35 with COVID-19, enrolled during active disease. The V and J genes are TRBV11-2 and TRBJ2-2; D remains ambiguous. The sample comprised peripheral blood. The CDR3 reads CASSLAGTTGELFF. The CDR3 DNA follows: TGTGCCAGCAGCTTAGCAGGTACCACCGGGGAGCTGTTTTTT.